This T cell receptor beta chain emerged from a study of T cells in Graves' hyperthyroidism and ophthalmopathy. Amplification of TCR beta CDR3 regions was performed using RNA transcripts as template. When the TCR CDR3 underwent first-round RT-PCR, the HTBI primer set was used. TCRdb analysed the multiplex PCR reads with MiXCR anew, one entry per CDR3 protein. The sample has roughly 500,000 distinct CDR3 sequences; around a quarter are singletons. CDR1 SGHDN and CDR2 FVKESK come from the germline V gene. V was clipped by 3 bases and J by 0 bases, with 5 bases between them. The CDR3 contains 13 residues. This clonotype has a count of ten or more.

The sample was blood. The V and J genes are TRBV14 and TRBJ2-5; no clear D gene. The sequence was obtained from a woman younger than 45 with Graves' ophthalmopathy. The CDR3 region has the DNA TGTGCCAGCAGCCAGGGGAACCAAGAGACCCAGTACTTC. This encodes CASSQGNQETQYF.